The present entry profiles one T cell receptor (beta chain) with its context. Its antigen is unidentified. Unique molecular identifiers were present on the cDNA, which also gained a universal primer site by template switching. TCRdb used MiXCR to reprocess the 5' RACE reads, holding one entry per CDR3 protein. The sample consists of some 630,000 distinct CDR3 sequences, 7.1% of them appearing once. These data originate in a study of identical twins. Overall study findings and caveats: Surplus twin overlap in beta out-of-frame sequences was less pronounced. Cord blood beta clonotypes that were abundant carried fewer insertions, and memory repertoires showed no such trend.

These data also formed part of another study, on yellow fever vaccine responses in identical twins.

The source of this sequence is a woman aged 18-30 years in good health. What was sequenced was PBMCs.

In nucleotides, the CDR3 is TGTGCCAGCAGCTTGGTGACTAGGGTTGAGCAGTTCTTC. Its translation is CASSLVTRVEQFF. The chain has TRBV5-4 and TRBJ2-1; perhaps TRBD2 as D (6 bases). V shed 0 bases and J shed 9 bases, with 10 bases lying between them. Germline V gives CDR1 SGHNT, CDR2 YYREEE (reference sequence). This CDR3 comprises 13 residues.